This section outlines one TCR beta chain sequence together with its context. What it binds is unknown. This sample is part of a study of response to subunit inactivated influenza vaccine. Points from the study as a whole: The authors suggested that every seasonal influenza vaccination recruits few new T cells.

TCRdb reprocessed the RT-PCR reads via MiXCR and lists one record per CDR3 protein. Of some 570,000 distinct CDR3 sequences listed, about 11% are singletons. These data are also associated with another study on T cells expressing NK-cell markers. That source adds: In generating TCR beta cDNA, 5'RACE template switching with UMIs was used. Among several donors, these clonotypes also ranked first in the CD3+CD56-NKG2C+ fraction.

This specimen was PBMCs from blood, taken on the day of vaccination. This clonotype was obtained from a man aged 50-60 years who received an inactivated influenza vaccine.

Here the CDR3 reads CASSADGNYGYTF. The CDR3, as DNA: TGCGCCAGCAGCGCCGACGGCAACTATGGCTACACCTTC. The rearrangement links TRBV5-1 to TRBJ1-2; no reliable D call. CDR3 length: 13 amino acids. Germline CDR1 reads SGHRS; CDR2 reads YFSETQ. V was cut by 4 bases and J by 2 bases, with 9 bases left in between.